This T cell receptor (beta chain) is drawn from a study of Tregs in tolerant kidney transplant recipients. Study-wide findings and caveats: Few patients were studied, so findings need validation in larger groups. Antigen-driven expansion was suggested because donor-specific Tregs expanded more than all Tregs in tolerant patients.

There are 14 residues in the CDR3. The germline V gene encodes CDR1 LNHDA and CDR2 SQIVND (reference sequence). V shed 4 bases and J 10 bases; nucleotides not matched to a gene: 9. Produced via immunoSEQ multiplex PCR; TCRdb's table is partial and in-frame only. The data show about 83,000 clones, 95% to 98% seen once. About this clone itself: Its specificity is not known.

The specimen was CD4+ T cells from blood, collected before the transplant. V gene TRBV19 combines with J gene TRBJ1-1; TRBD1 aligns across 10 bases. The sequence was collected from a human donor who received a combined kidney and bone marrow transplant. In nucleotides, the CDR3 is TGTGCCAGTAGTAAGACGGGACAGGGGTTTCCAGCTTTCTTT. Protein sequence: CASSKTGQGFPAFF.